This T cell receptor (beta chain) came from a study of immune aging and cytomegalovirus after organ transplant (dated by TCRdb to the early 2020s). Background on the whole study: Every transplant recipient was given three-drug immunosuppression consisting of prednisone, tacrolimus, and mycophenolate.

This specimen's time point label, interpreted: five sample-tagged time points from pre-transplant (day -1) to day 368 post-transplant, pooled. Thawed PBMC were stimulated with a CMV IE-1 overlapping peptide library for around 11 hours, with no transport inhibitors added. After thawing, cells were rested overnight and were then stimulated in R10 medium with CD28/CD49d costimulation. The IE-1 peptide library consisted of 15-amino-acid peptides overlapping by 11 amino acids. Samples from each time point were barcoded using BD Single-Cell Multiplexing Kit Sample Tags, then pooled and stained with oligo-conjugated anti-CD45RA and sorting antibodies. A BD FACSAria III was used to sort CMV-responsive CD8+CD137+ and CD4+CD154+ T cells at 4-way purity. EDTA vacutainers were used to collect blood, which was then processed with a Ficoll gradient within 1-24 hours. Its CDR3 holds 16 amino acids, cysteine through phenylalanine. CDR3 DNA is the only sequence kept; it has 48 bases, read in frame from the first base. CDR1 MNHEY and CDR2 SMNVEV are derived from the germline V gene (reference sequence). Clipping removes 5 bases from V and 1 base from J, with 8 as the unmatched junction base count.

The research as a whole found: Because CD57 was not measured in the sequencing data, a conservative gene-based aging definition was used instead. Following viremia, cells with an aged phenotype rose post-transplant no matter the clone size, with the increase showing up earlier in large clones (days 200-264) than in small clones. Large clones contained a higher proportion of TEMRA cells, and the seven largest clones (more than 1,900 cells) acquired aged and TEMRA cells while losing TCM cells.

To note about this clonotype: Its antigen remains unidentified. No much larger clone exists at a distance of one base, and base qualities are not known.

Libraries were made using single-cell sequencing. TCRdb lists the instrument as Illumina NovaSeq 6000. The BD Rhapsody Targeted mRNA and AbSeq Reagent Kit, in a microwell format, was used for cell capture and library preparation. The libraries included TCR, sample tags, AbSeq, and targeted mRNA from the Human T-Cell Expression Panel, along with custom TOX and TOX2 primers. Libraries were sequenced on an Illumina NovaSeq. Per the source publication's procedure: The analysis covered roughly 9,600 cells in total, of which 7076 were CD8 T cells and approximately 4,500 were CD8 T cells with an identifiable TCR CDR3. The BD Rhapsody Targeted Analysis Pipeline, including V(D)J processing, was run on the Seven Bridges Genomics platform to process the raw data. Quality control, Sample Tag demultiplexing with Lex-BDSMK, clone identification with VDJ Explorer, and Seurat clustering were performed in SeqGeq 1.6.0. Clones making up <1% of CD8 T cells were classified as non-expanded, and clones making up >2.5% of the sample were classified as clonal expansions. The public sequencing data were trimmed at Q25 with fastp and processed into clonotypes with MiXCR by TCRdb, which kept only in-frame beta chains. Every distinct CDR3 protein forms one entry, paired with its most common genes and DNA. These V and J calls originate from TCRdb's pipeline instead of the authors' own analysis. The sample data list approximately 22,000 distinct CDR3 sequences, and approximately 40% of these were observed just once. The ten largest clones capture 25% to 30% of the sample.

This TCR came from a female donor who had a heart transplant and CMV viremia. The receptor chain draws on TRBV27 and TRBJ2-7; TRBD1 aligns with 10 central bases. The sequencing here drew on CMV peptide-activated CD4+ and CD8+ T cells sorted from blood, taken at five time points, pooled. Taken with the paper, the label for cell subset or site translates to: sorted CD8+CD137+ and CD4+CD154+ T cells after about 12 h CMV IE-1 peptide stimulation. The CDR3 reads as follows: CASSPRGTGASYEQYF. The nucleotide sequence reads as follows: TGTGCCAGCAGTCCCCGGGGGACAGGGGCATCCTACGAGCAGTACTTC.